This passage covers 4 T cell receptor beta chains from one sample sequenced in a study of OX40 agonist ivuxolimab in advanced cancers. Library method: the immunoSEQ multiplex PCR assay. What TCRdb holds here is the immuneACCESS table cut down to in-frame rearrangements. Part of the clones is not present; checked against another copy, under half of the missing clones reflect an unresolved V gene, and the others are unexplained. This sample comprises over 70,000 clones, 89% of them detected only once. About 0.2% of the sample belongs to the ten largest clones. Sequencing used CD4+ or CD8+ T cells sorted from blood, obtained in a trial of the OX40 agonist ivuxolimab. The receptors shown here come from an adult with an advanced solid tumor such as melanoma, head and neck, liver or kidney cancer.

The chain recombines TRBV7-8 with TRBJ1-2; TRBD1 matches 8 bases. Germline V gene sequence: CDR1 SGHVS, CDR2 FQNEAQ. V lost 1 base to trimming and J lost 4 bases; unmatched junction nucleotides: 5. CDR3 length: 15 amino acids. Written as DNA, the CDR3 is TGTGCCAGCAGCTTAGAAGCCGGGACAGGCTATGGCTACACCTTC. The encoded protein is CASSLEAGTGYGYTF.

This clone was recorded a few times. The chain uses TRBV6-5 and TRBJ1-6, with a possible D match to TRBD1 (5 bases). V lost 5 bases and J 10 bases, leaving 15 bases between the germline ends. CDR1 is MNHEY, CDR2 SVGAGI, per germline. The CDR3 has 14 residues. CDR3 in DNA: TGTGCCAGCAGTCTGGATCGGGGGACCTCACCCCTCCACTTT. As protein: CASSLDRGTSPLHF.

V usage is TRBV19 and J usage is TRBJ2-7, with 8 positions matching TRBD1. This CDR3 contains 18 residues. Unmatched junction bases numbered 20, after V lost 5 bases and J lost 5 bases. The germline CDR1 and CDR2 sequences are LNHDA and SQIVND (reference sequence). CDR3 sequence reads: CASSQFHSQGGPPNEQYV. The CDR3 DNA reads TGTGCCAGTAGTCAATTCCACTCACAGGGGGGCCCCCCCAACGAGCAGTACGTC.

This chain uses TRBV14 with TRBJ1-4, with 7 bases matching TRBD1. This CDR3 has 13 amino acids. V was pared by 10 bases and J by 5 bases, with 7 bases of the junction left unmatched. CDR1 is SGHDN and CDR2 is FVKESK in the germline V gene. The CDR3 loop reads CATRRGFNEKLFF. The CDR3 nucleotides read TGTGCCACCCGCAGGGGGTTCAATGAAAAACTGTTTTTT.